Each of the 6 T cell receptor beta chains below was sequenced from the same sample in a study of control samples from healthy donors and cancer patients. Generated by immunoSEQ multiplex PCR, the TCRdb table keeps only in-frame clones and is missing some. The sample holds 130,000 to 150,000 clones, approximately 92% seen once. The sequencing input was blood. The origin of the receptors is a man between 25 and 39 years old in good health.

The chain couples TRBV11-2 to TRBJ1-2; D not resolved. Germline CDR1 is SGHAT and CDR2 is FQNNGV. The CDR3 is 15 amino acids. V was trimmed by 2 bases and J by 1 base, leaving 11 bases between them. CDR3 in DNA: TGTGCCAGCAGCTTAAGTGGCAGGCTTAACTATGGCTACACCTTC. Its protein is CASSLSGRLNYGYTF.

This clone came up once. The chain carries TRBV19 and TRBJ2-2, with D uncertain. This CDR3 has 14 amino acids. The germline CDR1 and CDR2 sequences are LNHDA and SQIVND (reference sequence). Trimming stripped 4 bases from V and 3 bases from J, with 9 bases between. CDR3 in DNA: TGTGCCAGTAGTACTAGGACCCACACCGGGGAGCTGTTTTTT. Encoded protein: CASSTRTHTGELFF.

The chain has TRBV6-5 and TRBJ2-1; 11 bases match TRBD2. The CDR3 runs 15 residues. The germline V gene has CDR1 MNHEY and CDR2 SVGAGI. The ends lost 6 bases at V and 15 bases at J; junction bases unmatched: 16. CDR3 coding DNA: TGTGCCAGCAGCGGAAATCCCGGGACTAGCGGCGATAGGTTCTTC. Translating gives CASSGNPGTSGDRFF.

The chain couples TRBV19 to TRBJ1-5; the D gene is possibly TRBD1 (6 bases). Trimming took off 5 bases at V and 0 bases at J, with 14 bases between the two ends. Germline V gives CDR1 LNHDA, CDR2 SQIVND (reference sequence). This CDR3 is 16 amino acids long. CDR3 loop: CASSAYGQSSNQPQHF. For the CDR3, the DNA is TGTGCCAGTAGTGCTTATGGACAGTCTAGCAATCAGCCCCAGCATTTT. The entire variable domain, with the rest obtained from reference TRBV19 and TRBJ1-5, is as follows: DGGITQSPKYLFRKEGQNVTLSCEQNLNHDAMYWYRQDPGQGLRLIYYSQIVNDFQKGDIAEGYSVSREKKESFPLTVTSAQKNPTAFYLCASSAYGQSSNQPQHFGDGTRLSIL.

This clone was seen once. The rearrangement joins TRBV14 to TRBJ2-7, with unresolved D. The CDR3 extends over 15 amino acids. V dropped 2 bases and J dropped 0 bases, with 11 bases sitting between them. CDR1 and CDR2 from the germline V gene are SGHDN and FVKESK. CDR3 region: CASSQSRFSSYEQYF. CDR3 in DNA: TGTGCCAGCAGCCAAAGCCGGTTCAGCTCCTACGAGCAGTACTTC. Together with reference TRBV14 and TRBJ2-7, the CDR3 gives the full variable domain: EAGVTQFPSHSVIEKGQTVTLRCDPISGHDNLYWYRRVMGKEIKFLLHFVKESKQDESGMPNNRFLAERTGGTYSTLKVQPAELEDSGVYFCASSQSRFSSYEQYFGPGTRLTVT.

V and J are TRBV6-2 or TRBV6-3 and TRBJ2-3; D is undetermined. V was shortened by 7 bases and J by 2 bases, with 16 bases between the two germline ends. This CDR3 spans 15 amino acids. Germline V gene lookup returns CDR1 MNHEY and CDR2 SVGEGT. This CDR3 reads CASTPWGSLTDTQYF. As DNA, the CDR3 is TGTGCCAGCACCCCCTGGGGTAGCCTCACAGATACGCAGTATTTT.